This T cell receptor beta chain originates from a study of OX40 agonist ivuxolimab in advanced cancers. About the research overall: Ivuxolimab is an agonistic anti-OX40 (CD134) antibody, and patients were treated with it.

The ends lost 7 bases at V and 4 bases at J; junction bases unmatched: 7. The CDR3 consists of 13 residues. Germline V lookup: CDR1 SGHKS, CDR2 YYEKEE (reference sequence). Data came from immunoSEQ multiplex PCR; TCRdb stores just in-frame clones and leaves some out. The top ten clones hold about 13% of a sample with about 55,000 clones, approximately 86% of them seen once. Enrollment shut out patients with autoimmune disease history or systemic immunosuppression. Specimen: CD4+ or CD8+ T cells sorted from blood, collected in a trial of the OX40 agonist ivuxolimab. The chain has TRBV5-5 and TRBJ1-1, with 7 nucleotides matching TRBD1. The clonotype originates from an adult with an advanced solid tumor such as melanoma, head and neck, liver or kidney cancer. CDR3 amino acids: CASLQGYGTEAFF. In DNA, the CDR3 is TGTGCCAGCCTACAGGGGTACGGCACTGAAGCTTTCTTT.